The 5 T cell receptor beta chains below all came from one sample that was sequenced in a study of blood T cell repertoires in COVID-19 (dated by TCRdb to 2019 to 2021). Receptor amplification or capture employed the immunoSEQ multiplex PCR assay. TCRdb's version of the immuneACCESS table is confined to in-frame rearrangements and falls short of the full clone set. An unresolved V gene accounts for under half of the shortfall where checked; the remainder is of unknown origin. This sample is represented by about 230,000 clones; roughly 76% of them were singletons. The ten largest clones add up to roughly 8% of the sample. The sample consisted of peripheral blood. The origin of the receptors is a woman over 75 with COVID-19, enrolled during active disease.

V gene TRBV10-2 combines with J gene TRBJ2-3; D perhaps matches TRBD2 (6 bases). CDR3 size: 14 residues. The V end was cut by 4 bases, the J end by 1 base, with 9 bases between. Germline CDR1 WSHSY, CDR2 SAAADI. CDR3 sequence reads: CASSVTGGTDTQYF. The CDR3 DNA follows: TGCGCCAGCAGTGTAACGGGGGGCACAGATACGCAGTATTTT.

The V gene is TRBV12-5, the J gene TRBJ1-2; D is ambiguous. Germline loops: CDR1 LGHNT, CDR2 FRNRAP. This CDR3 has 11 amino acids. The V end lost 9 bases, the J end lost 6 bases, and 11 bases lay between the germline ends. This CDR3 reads CARWRSDGYTF. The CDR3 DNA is TGTGCTAGGTGGAGAAGTGATGGCTACACCTTC. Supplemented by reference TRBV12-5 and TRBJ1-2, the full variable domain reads DARVTQTPRHKVTEMGQEVTMRCQPILGHNTVFWYRQTMMQGLELLAYFRNRAPLDDSGMPKDRFSAEMPDATLATLKIQPSEPRDSAVYFCARWRSDGYTFGSGTRLTVV.

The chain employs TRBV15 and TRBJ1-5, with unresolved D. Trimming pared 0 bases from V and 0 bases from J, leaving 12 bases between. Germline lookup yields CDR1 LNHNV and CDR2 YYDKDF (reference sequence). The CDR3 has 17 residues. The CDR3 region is CATSREAAGSSNQPQHF. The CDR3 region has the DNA TGTGCCACCAGCAGAGAGGCGGCGGGGAGTAGCAATCAGCCCCAGCATTTT.

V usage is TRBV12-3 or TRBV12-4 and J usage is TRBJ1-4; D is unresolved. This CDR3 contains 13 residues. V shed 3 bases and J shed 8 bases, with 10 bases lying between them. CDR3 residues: CASSFAGREKLFF. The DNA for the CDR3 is TGTGCCAGCAGTTTTGCAGGTCGAGAAAAACTGTTTTTT.

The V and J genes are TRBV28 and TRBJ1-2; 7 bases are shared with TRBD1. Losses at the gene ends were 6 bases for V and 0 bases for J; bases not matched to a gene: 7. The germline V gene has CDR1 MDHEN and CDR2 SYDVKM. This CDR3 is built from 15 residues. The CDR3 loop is CASRVPGQTNYGYTF. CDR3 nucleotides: TGTGCCAGCAGAGTCCCGGGACAGACTAACTATGGCTACACCTTC.